The present T cell receptor beta chain was sequenced within a study of blood T cell repertoires in COVID-19. The CDR3 runs to 15 residues. V was shortened by 2 bases and J by 4 bases, with 15 bases between the two germline ends. CDR1 MNHEY and CDR2 SMNVEV come from the germline V gene (reference sequence). Authors' data handling: Amplifying reference gene primers gave estimates of nucleated cell counts. Data came from immunoSEQ multiplex PCR; TCRdb stores just in-frame clones and leaves some out. From that table come the V and J calls and clone size; the DNA was used to work out D and trimming. The data show over 100,000 clones, around three quarters seen once.

The genes are TRBV27 and TRBJ2-7; D possibly corresponds to TRBD1 (6 bases). This sequence was found in a human donor in a cohort sampled during active or convalescent COVID-19. Sequenced input: peripheral blood. CDR3 DNA sequence: TGTGCCAGCAGTTTAATAACCTCCAGGGGTTACGAGCAGTACTTC. This encodes CASSLITSRGYEQYF.